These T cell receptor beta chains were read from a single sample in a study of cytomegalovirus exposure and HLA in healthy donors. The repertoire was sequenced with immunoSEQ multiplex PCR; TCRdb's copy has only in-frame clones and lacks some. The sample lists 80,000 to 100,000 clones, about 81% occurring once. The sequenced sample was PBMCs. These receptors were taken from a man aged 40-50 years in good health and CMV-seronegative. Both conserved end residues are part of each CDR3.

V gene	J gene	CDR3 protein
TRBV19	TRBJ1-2	CASSIMDSIYGYTF
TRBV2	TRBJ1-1	CASIIDMGSMNTEAFF
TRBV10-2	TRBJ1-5	CASKPTGGYSNQPQHF
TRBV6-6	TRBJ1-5	CASSYPYSNQPQHF
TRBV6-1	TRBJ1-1	CASTRGSTEAFF
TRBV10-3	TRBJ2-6	CAISERQHSGANVLTF
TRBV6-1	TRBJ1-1	CASNRVMNTEAFF
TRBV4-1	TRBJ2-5	CASSQEESETQYF
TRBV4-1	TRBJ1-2	CASSQEARSRGYTF
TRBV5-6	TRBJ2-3	CASSSRIFPGQGGTAQYF
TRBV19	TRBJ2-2	CASSLMGTSKGGELFF
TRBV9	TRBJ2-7	CASGQGNSFGEQYF
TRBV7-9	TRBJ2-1	CASSFRTDYNEQFF
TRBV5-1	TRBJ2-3	CASSLVSGGMADTQYF
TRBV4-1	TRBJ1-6	CASSQDFGVGSPLHF
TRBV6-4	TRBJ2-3	CASSDSFKRGAPDTQYF
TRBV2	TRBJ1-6	CANPIDSFENSPLHF
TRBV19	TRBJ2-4	CASRGTASAKNIQYF
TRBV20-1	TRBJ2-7	CSARQVYEQYF
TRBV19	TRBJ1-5	CASSIELQEGQPQHF
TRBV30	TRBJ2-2	CAWSVGASGEPANTGELFF
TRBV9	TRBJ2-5	CASSAGTVAQETQYF
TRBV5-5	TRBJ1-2	CASSFSTENYGYTF
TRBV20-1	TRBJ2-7	CSARDFSEQYF
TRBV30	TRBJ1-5	CAWSTQGNQPQHF
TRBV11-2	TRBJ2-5	CASSPGQGRETQYF
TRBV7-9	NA	CASSLAVYEQYF
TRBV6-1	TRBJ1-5	CASSGQGDQPQHF
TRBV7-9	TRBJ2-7	CASSPRRSSYEQYF
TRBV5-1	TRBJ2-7	CASSSQVTGEQYF
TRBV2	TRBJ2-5	CASREIETQYF
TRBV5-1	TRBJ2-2	CASSSYGTGGYTGELFF
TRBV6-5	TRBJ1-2	CASFGREDYGYTF
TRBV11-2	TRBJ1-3	CASSSGLGGNTIYF
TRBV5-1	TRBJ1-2	CASSLGLEHYGYTF
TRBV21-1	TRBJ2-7	CASSKGTEEPYEQYF
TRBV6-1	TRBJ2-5	CASSGRGGQETQYF